The present T cell receptor beta chain was sequenced within a study of cytomegalovirus exposure and HLA in healthy donors. Whole-study findings and limits: Available immune exposure information covered CMV serostatus only. A reported reduction in N-insertions relative to the approximately 670-donor mean was seen in an Asian-associated ancestry cluster in a later analysis. Analysis performed later showed TCR beta chains linked to HLA being more clonally expanded than equally common others.

With respect to this clone: No antigen is known for it.

Researchers ran the PCR with 60 Vbeta and 13 Jbeta primers. TCRdb's copy holds only in-frame clones and misses some; the assay was immunoSEQ multiplex PCR. Counted here are some 170,000 clones, around nine tenths occurring once; the ten biggest clones make up more than 0.7%. As for the donors, each was a healthy bone marrow donor. V lost 7 bases to trimming and J lost 3 bases, with 8 bases between them. CDR3 length: 12 amino acids. The germline gives CDR1 MNHNY, CDR2 SVGAGI (reference sequence). This clonotype was obtained from a woman aged 25 to 45 in good health and CMV-seronegative. The chain recombines TRBV6-6 with TRBJ2-3; D unclear. Input material: PBMCs. Here the CDR3 DNA reads TGTGCCAGCAACCGAGTTACAGATACGCAGTATTTT. It codes for CASNRVTDTQYF.